The text below deals with one T cell receptor (beta chain). The sample originates from a study of T cell responses to AZD1222 COVID-19 vaccine. This CDR3 is 13 amino acids long. V shed 0 bases and J shed 4 bases, with 6 bases lying between them. Germline V gene data show CDR1 as MNHEY and CDR2 as SMNVEV (reference sequence). Sequencing was performed with immunoSEQ multiplex PCR; in TCRdb, only in-frame clones are kept and a portion is missing. This sample yields about 130,000 clones, of which roughly 87% are seen a single time; about 4.2% belongs to the top ten. This TCR was recovered from an adult in good health. The chain couples TRBV27 to TRBJ1-2; D call uncertain. The sample was peripheral blood, taken on day 0 of MenACWY control vaccination. The CDR3 region has the DNA TGTGCCAGCAGTTTATCAGGTCCCTATGGCTACACCTTC. Protein sequence: CASSLSGPYGYTF.